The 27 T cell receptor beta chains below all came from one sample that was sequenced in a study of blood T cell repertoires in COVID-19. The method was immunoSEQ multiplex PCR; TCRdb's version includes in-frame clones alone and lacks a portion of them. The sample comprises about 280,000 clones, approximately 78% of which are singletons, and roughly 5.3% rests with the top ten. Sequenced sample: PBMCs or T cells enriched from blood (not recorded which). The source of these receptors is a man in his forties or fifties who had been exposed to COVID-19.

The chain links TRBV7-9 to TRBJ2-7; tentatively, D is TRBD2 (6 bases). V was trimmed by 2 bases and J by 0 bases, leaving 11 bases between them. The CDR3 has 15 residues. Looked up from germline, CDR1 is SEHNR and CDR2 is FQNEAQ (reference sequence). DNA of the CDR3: TGTGCCAGCAGCTTATCTGGACTAAGCTCCTACGAGCAGTACTTC. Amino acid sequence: CASSLSGLSSYEQYF.

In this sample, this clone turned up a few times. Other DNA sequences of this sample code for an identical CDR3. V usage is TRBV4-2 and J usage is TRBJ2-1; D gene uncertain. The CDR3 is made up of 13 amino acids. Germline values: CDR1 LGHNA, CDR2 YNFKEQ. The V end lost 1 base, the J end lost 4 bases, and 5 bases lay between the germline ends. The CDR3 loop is CASSQGLYNEQFF. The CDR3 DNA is TGTGCCAGCAGCCAAGGACTGTACAATGAGCAGTTCTTC.

CDR3: CATRQGTEAFF. In DNA, the CDR3 is TGTGCCACAAGACAGGGTACTGAAGCTTTCTTT. This chain joins TRBV24-1 and TRBJ1-1; 7 nucleotides match TRBD1. Germline CDR1 reads KGHDR; CDR2 reads SFDVKD. V was pared by 10 bases and J by 5 bases, with 3 bases of the junction left unmatched. The CDR3 sequence is 11 residues long.

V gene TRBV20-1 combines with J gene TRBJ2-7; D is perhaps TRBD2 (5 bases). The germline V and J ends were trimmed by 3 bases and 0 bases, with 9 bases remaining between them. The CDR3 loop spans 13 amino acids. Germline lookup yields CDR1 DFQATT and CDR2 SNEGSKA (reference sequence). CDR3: CSASRGSSYEQYF. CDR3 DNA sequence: TGCAGTGCTAGTCGAGGGAGCTCCTACGAGCAGTACTTC.

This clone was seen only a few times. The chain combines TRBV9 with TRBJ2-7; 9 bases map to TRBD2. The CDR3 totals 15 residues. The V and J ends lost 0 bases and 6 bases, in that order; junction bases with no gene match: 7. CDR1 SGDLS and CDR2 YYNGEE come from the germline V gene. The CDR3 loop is CASSVGLAGAGEQYF. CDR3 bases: TGTGCCAGCAGCGTAGGCTTAGCGGGAGCGGGCGAGCAGTACTTC.

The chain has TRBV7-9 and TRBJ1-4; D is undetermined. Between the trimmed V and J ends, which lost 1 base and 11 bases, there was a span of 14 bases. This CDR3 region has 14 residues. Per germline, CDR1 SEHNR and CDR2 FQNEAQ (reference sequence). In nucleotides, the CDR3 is TGTGCCAGCAGCTTAGGGTCGAGTTACAGCAAACTGTTTTTT. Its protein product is CASSLGSSYSKLFF.

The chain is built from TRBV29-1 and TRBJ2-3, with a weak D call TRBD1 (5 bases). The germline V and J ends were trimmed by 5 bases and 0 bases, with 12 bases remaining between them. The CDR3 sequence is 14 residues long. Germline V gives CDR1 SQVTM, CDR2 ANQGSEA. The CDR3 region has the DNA TGCAGCGTTCGACAGACCGCTAGCACAGATACGCAGTATTTT. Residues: CSVRQTASTDTQYF.

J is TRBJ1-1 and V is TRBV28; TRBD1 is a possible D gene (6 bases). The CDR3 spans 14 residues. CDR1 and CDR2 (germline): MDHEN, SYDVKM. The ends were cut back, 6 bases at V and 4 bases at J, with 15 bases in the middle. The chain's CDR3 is CASSSNQGITEAFF. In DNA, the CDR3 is TGTGCCAGCAGCTCGAATCAGGGGATCACTGAAGCTTTCTTT.

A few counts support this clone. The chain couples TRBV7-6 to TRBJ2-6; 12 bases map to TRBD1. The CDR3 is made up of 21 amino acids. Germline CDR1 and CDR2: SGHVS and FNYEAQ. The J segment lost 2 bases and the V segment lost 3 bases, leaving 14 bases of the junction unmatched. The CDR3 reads CASSFAVMGTGGLAGANVLTF. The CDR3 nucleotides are TGTGCCAGCAGCTTCGCAGTAATGGGGACAGGGGGCTTGGCTGGGGCCAACGTCCTGACTTTC.

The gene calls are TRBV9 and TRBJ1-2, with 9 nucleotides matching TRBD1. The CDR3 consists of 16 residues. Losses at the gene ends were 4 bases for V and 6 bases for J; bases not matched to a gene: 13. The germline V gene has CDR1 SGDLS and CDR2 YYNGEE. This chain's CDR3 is CASSPRTGAITHGYTF. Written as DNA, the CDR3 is TGTGCCAGCAGCCCGCGGACAGGGGCGATTACCCATGGCTACACCTTC.

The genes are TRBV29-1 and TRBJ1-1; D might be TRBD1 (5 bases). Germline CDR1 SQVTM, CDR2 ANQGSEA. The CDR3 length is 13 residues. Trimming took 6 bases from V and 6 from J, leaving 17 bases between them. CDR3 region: CSVAGRQKPEAFF. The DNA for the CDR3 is TGCAGCGTAGCAGGCCGACAGAAGCCTGAAGCTTTCTTT.

CDR3 nucleotides: TGTGCCAGCAGTTTAAGTACGTTGAGAACGAACTACGAGCAGTACTTC. As protein: CASSLSTLRTNYEQYF. This chain connects TRBV28 to TRBJ2-7, with D hard to call. This CDR3 has 16 residues. Germline V gene data show CDR1 as MDHEN and CDR2 as SYDVKM. Deletions cut 2 bases from V and 3 bases from J, with 17 bases between.

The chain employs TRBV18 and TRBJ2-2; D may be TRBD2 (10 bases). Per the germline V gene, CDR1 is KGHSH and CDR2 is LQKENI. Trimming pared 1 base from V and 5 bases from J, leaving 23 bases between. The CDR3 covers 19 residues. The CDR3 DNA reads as TGTGCCAGCTCACCACGGCTAACAACTAGCGGGACAGGGACCGGGGAGCTGTTTTTT. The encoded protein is CASSPRLTTSGTGTGELFF. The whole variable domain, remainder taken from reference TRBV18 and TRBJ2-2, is NAGVMQNPRHLVRRRGQEARLRCSPMKGHSHVYWYRQLPEEGLKFMVYLQKENIIDESGMPKERFSAEFPKEGPSILRIQQVVRGDSAAYFCASSPRLTTSGTGTGELFFGEGSRLTVL.

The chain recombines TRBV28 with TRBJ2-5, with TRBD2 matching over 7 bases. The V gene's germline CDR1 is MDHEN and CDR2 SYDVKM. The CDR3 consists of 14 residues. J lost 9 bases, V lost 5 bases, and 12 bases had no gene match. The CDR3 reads CASSDGTTTWSQYF. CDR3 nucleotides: TGTGCCAGCAGTGACGGGACTACCACCTGGTCCCAGTACTTC. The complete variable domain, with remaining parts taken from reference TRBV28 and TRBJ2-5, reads DVKVTQSSRYLVKRTGEKVFLECVQDMDHENMFWYRQDPGLGLRLIYFSYDVKMKEKGDIPEGYSVSREKKERFSLILESASTNQTSMYLCASSDGTTTWSQYFGPGTRLLVL.

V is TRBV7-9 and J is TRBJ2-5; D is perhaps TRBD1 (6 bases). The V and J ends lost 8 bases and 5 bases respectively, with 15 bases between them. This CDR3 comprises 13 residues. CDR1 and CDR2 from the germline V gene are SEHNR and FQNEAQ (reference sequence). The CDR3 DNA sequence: TGTGCCAGCGGGAAGGGGGTGGGCGAGACCCAGTACTTC. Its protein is CASGKGVGETQYF. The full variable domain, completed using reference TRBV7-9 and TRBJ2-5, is DTGVSQNPRHKITKRGQNVTFRCDPISEHNRLYWYRQTLGQGPEFLTYFQNEAQLEKSRLLSDRFSAERPKGSFSTLEIQRTEQGDSAMYLCASGKGVGETQYFGPGTRLLVL.

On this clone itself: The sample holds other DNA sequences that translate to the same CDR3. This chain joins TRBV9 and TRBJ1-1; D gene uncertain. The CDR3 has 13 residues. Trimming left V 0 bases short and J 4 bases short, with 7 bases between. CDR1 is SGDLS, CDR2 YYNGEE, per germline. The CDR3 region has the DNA TGTGCCAGCAGCGTAGGTTCGGGCACTGAAGCTTTCTTT. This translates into CASSVGSGTEAFF.

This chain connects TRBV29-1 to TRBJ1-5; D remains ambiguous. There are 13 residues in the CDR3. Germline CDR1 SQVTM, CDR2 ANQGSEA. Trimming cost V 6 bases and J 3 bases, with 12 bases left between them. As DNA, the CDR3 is TGCAGCGTCGCAGAGGGTGACAATCAGCCCCAGCATTTT. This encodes CSVAEGDNQPQHF.

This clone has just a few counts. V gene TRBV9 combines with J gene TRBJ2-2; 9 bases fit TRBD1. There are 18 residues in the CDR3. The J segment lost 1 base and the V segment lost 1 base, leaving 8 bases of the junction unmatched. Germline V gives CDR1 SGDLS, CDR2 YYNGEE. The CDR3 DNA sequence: TGTGCCAGCAGCGTATTTCGTTGGGACAGGGTGAACACCGGGGAGCTGTTTTTT. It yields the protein CASSVFRWDRVNTGELFF.

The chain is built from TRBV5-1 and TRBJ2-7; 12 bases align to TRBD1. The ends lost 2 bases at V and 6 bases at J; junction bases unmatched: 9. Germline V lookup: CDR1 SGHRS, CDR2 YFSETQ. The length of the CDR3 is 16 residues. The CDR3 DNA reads TGCGCCAGCAGCTTATTAGGGGGACAGGGGGCTGGCGAGCAGTACTTC. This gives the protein CASSLLGGQGAGEQYF.

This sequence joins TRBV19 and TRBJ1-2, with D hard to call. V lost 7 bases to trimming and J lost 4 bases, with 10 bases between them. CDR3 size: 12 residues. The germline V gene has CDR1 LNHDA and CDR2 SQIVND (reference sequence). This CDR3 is CASTSRRYGYTF. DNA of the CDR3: TGTGCCAGTACCTCCCGTCGCTATGGCTACACCTTC.

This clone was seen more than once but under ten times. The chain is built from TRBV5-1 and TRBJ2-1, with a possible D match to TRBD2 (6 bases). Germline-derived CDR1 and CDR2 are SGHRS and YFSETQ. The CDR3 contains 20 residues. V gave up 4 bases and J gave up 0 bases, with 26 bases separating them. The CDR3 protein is CASSRRAPTTIVSSYNEQFF. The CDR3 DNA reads TGCGCCAGCAGCAGGAGGGCCCCCACTACTATTGTTTCCTCCTACAATGAGCAGTTCTTC. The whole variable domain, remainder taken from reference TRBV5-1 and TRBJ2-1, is KAGVTQTPRYLIKTRGQQVTLSCSPISGHRSVSWYQQTPGQGLQFLFEYFSETQRNKGNFPGRFSGRQFSNSRSEMNVSTLELGDSALYLCASSRRAPTTIVSSYNEQFFGPGTRLTVL.

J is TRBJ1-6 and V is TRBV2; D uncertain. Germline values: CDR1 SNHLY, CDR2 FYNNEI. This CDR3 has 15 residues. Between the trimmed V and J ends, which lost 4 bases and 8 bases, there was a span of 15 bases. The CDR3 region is CASSVGRRRDSPLHF. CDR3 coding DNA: TGTGCCAGCAGTGTGGGGAGGCGGCGGGATTCACCCCTCCACTTT.

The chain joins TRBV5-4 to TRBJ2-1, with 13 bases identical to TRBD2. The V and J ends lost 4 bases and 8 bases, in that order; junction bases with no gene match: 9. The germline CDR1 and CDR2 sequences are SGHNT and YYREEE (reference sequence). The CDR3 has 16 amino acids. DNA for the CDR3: TGTGCCAGCAGCCCTCGGACTAGCGGGAGAATTGATGAGCAGTTCTTC. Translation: CASSPRTSGRIDEQFF.

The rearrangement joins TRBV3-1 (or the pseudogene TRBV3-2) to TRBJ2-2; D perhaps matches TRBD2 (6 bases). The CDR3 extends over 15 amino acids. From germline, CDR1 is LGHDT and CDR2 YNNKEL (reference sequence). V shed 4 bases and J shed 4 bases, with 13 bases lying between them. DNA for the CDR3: TGTGCCAGCAGCCTGAGGAGGGACCTCACCGGGGAGCTGTTTTTT. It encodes CASSLRRDLTGELFF.

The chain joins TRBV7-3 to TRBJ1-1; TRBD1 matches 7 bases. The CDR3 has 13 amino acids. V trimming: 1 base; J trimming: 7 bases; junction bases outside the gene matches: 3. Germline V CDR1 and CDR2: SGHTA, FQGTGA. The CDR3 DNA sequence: TGTGCCAGCAGCTTAAGAGGGGGCGGTGAAGCTTTCTTT. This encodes CASSLRGGGEAFF.

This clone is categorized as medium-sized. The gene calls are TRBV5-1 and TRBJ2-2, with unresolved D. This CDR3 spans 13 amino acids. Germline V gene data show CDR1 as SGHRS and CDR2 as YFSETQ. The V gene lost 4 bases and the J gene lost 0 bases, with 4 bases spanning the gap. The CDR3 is CASSTANTGELFF. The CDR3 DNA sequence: TGCGCCAGCAGCACAGCGAACACCGGGGAGCTGTTTTTT.

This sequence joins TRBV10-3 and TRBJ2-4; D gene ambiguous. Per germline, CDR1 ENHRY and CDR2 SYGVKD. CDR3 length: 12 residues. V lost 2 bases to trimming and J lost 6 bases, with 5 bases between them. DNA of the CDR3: TGTGCCATCAGTGAGACAGCAAACATTCAGTACTTC. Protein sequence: CAISETANIQYF.